This TCR beta chain derives from a study of early T cells in non-severe SARS-CoV-2 infection. Study as a whole: Sequencing used unsorted whole-blood bulk RNA, so chains lack pairing. Study conclusions and caveats: Anti-spike CD8 responses were favored by VDJdb matching, which missed private and CD4 specificities.

As part of library construction, unique molecular identifiers were attached to individual cDNA molecules. One entry per CDR3 protein results from TCRdb running MiXCR on the 5' RACE reads. The sample consists of around 60,000 distinct CDR3 sequences, 18% of them appearing once. The CDR3 loop spans 12 amino acids. Trimming cost V 3 bases and J 7 bases, with 5 bases left between them. Germline V gives CDR1 SGHNT, CDR2 YYREEE (reference sequence). With regard to this clonotype: Its specificity is not known.

The chain uses TRBV5-4 and TRBJ1-6; D is ambiguous. The source was whole blood, collected at baseline. The receptor was derived from an adult who was a healthcare worker with PCR-confirmed SARS-CoV-2 infection or an uninfected control (not recorded which). In DNA form, the CDR3 reads TGTGCCAGCAGCTCCCAGAATTCACCCCTCCACTTT. Translation gives CASSSQNSPLHF.